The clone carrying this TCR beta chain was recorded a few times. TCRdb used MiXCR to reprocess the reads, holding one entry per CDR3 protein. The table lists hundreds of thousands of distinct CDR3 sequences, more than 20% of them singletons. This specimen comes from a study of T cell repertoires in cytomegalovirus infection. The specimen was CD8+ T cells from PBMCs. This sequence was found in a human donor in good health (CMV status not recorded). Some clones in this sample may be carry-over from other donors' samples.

The CDR3 nucleotides are TGTGCCAGCAGTTACTCGTTTTCCGGGGACTATGGCTACACCTTC. Protein: CASSYSFSGDYGYTF. The chain has TRBV6-2 or TRBV6-3 and TRBJ1-2, with D uncertain. V was clipped by 0 bases and J by 3 bases, with 11 bases between them. Germline V gene sequence: CDR1 MNHEY, CDR2 SVGEGT. This CDR3 spans 15 amino acids.